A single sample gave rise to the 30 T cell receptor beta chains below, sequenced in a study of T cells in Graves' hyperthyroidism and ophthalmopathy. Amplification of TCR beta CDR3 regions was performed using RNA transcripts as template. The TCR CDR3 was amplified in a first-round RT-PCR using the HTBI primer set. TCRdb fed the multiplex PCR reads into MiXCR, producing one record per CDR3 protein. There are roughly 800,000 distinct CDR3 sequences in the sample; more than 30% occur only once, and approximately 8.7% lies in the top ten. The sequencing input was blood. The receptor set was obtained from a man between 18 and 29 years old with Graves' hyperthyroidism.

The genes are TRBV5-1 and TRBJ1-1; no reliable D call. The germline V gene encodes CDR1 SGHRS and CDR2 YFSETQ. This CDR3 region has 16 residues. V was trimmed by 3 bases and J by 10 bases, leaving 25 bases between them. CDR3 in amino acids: CASSSGSIGFGRAAFF. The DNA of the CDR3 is TGCGCCAGCAGCTCGGGGAGCATAGGCTTTGGGAGAGCAGCTTTCTTT.

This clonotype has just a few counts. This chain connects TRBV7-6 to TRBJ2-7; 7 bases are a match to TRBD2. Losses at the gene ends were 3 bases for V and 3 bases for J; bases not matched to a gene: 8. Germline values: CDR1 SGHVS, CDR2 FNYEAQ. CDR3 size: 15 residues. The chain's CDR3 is CASSLSGAGFYEQYF. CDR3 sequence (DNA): TGTGCCAGCAGCTTGAGCGGGGCTGGCTTCTACGAGCAGTACTTC.

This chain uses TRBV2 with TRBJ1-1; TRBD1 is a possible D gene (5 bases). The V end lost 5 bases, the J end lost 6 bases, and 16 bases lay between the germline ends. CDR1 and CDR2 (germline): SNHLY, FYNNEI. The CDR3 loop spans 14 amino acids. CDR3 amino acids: CASSYSGGWAEAFF. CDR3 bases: TGTGCCAGCAGTTACTCGGGGGGATGGGCTGAAGCTTTCTTT.

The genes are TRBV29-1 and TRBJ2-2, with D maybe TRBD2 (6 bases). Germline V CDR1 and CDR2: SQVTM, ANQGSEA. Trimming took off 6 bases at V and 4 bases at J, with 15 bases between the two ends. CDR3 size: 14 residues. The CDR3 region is CSVKPGVGTGELFF. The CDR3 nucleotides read TGCAGCGTAAAGCCGGGGGTAGGCACCGGGGAGCTGTTTTTT.

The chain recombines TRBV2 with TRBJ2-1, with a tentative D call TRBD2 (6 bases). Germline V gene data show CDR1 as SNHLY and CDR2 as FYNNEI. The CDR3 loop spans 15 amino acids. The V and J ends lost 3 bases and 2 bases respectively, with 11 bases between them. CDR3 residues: CASSEETRPYNEQFF. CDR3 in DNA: TGTGCCAGCAGTGAGGAGACTAGACCCTACAATGAGCAGTTCTTC.

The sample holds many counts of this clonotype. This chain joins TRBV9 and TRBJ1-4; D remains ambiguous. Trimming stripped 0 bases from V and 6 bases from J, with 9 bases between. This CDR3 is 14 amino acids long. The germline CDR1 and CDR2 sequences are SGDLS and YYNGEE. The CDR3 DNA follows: TGTGCCAGCAGCGTAGAGGTGAATCATGAAAAACTGTTTTTT. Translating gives CASSVEVNHEKLFF.

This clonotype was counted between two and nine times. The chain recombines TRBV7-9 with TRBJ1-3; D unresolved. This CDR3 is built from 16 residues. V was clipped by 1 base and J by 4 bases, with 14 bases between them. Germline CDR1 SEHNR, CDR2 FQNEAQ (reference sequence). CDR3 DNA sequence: TGTGCCAGCAGCTTAGTTCTAAAAACAGTCGGAAACACCATATATTTT. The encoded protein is CASSLVLKTVGNTIYF.

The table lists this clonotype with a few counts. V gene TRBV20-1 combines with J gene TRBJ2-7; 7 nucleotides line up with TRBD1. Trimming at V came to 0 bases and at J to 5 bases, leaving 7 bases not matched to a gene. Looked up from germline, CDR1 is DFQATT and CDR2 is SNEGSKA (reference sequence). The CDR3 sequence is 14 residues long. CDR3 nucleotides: TGCAGTGCTAGAGAACCGACAGGGTACCACGAGCAGTACTTC. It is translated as CSAREPTGYHEQYF.

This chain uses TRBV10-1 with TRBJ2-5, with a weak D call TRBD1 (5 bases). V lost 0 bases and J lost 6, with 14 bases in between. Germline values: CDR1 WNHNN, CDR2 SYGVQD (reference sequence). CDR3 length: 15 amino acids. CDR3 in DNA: TGCGCCAGCAGTGAGTCGTCAGGGCTGGTGAAGACCCAGTACTTC. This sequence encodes CASSESSGLVKTQYF.

The DNA for the CDR3 is TGTGCCAGCTCACCTTCCGGGACAGGGAGCTCTGGAAACACCATATATTTT. It yields the protein CASSPSGTGSSGNTIYF. This rearrangement joins TRBV18 to TRBJ1-3; 9 nucleotides match TRBD1. Germline CDR1 and CDR2: KGHSH and LQKENI. The CDR3 runs to 17 residues. Trimming at V came to 3 bases and at J to 0 bases, leaving 6 bases not matched to a gene.

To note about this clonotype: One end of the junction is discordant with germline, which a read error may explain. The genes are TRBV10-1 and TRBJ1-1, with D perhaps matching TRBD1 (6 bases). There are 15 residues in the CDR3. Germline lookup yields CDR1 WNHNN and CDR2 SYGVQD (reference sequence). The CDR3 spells CASKPRDNLNTEAFF. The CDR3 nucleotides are TGTGCCAGCAAGCCGAGGGACAATTTGAACACTGAAGCTTTCTTT.

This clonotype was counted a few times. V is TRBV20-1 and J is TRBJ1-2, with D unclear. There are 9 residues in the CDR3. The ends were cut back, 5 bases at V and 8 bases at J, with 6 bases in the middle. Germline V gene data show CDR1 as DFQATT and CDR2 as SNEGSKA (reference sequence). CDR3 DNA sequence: TGCAGTGCTGCGAAAGGCTACACCTTC. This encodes CSAAKGYTF.

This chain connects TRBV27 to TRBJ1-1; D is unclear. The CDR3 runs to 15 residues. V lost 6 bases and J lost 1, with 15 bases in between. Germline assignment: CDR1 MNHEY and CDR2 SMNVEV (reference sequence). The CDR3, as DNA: TGTGCCAGCAGCCCAGGAGTGGCGAAGAACACTGAAGCTTTCTTT. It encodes CASSPGVAKNTEAFF.

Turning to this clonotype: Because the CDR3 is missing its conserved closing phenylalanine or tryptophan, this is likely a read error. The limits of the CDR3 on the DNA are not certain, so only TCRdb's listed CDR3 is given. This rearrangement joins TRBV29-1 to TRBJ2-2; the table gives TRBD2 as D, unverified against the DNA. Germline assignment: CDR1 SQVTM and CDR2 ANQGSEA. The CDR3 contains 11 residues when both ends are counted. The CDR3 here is CSVGRETDRAG.

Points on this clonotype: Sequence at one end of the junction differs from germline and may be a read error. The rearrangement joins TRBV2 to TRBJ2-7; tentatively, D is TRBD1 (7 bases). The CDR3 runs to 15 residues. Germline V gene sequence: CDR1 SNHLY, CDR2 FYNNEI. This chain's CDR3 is CAGTRSNRGSGELYF. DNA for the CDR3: TGTGCCGGCACTAGAAGCAACAGGGGTTCGGGGGAGCTGTACTTC.

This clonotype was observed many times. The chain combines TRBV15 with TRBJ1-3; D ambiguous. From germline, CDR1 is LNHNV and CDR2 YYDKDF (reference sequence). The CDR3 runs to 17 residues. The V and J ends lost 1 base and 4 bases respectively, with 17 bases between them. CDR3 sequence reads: CATSRAREGRSGNTIYF. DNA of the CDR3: TGTGCCACCAGCAGAGCCCGGGAAGGTAGGAGCGGAAACACCATATATTTT.

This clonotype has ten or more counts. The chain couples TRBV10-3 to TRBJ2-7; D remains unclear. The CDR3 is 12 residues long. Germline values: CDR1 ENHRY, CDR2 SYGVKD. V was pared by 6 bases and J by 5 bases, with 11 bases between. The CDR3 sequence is CAISPATHEQYF. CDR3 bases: TGTGCCATCAGCCCTGCAACCCACGAGCAGTACTTC.

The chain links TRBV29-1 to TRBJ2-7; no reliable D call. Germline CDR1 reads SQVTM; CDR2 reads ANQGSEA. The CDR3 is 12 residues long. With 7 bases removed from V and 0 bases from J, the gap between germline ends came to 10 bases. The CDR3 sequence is CSAGPSSYEQYF. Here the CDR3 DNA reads TGCAGCGCCGGGCCCTCCTCCTACGAGCAGTACTTC.

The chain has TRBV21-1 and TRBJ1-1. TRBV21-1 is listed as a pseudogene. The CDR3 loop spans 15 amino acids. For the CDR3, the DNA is TGTGCCACCGCCTCAGGGCACTTTGCCCACACTGAAGCTTTCTTT. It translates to CATASGHFAHTEAFF.

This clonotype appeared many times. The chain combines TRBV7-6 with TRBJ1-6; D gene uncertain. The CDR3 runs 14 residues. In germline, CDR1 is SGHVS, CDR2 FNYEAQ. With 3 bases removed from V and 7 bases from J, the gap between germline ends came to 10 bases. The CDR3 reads CASSFGRINSPLHF. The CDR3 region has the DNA TGTGCCAGCAGCTTTGGACGGATAAATTCACCCCTCCACTTT.

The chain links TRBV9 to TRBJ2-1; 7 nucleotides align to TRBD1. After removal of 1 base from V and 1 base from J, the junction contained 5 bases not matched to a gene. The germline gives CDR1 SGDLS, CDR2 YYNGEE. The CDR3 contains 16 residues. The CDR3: CASSVTGTASYNEQFF. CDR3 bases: TGTGCCAGCAGCGTAACCGGGACAGCGTCCTACAATGAGCAGTTCTTC.

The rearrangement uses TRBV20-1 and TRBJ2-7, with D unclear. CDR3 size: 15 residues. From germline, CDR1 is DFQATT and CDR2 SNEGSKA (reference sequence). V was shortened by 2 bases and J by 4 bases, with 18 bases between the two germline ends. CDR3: CSARSFQASGYEQYF. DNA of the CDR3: TGCAGTGCTAGATCTTTTCAGGCATCTGGTTACGAGCAGTACTTC.

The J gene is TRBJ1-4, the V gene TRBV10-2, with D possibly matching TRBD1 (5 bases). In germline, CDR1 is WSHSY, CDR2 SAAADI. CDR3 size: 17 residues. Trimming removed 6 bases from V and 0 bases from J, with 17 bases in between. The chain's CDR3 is CASSHPKAGATNEKLFF. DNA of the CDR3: TGCGCCAGCAGCCACCCGAAGGCGGGGGCAACTAATGAAAAACTGTTTTTT.

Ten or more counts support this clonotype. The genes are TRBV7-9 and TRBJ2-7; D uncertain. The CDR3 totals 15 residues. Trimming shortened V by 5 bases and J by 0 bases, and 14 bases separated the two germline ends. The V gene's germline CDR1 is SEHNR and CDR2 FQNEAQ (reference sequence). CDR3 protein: CASSQVGPSSYEQYF. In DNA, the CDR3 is TGTGCCAGCAGCCAAGTAGGGCCTAGCTCCTACGAGCAGTACTTC.

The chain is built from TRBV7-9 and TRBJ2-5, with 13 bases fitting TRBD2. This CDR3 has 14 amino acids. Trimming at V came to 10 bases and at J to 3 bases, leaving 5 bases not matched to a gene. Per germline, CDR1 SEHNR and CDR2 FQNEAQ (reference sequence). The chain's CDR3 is CATIGLAGEETQYF. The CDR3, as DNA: TGTGCCACCATTGGACTAGCGGGAGAAGAGACCCAGTACTTC.

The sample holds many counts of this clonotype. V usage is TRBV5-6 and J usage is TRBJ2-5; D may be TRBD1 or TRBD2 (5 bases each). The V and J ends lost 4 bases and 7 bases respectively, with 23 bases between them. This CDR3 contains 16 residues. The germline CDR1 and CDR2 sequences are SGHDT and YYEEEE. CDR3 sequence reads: CASSRNRDLPLRTQYF. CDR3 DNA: TGTGCCAGCAGCCGTAACCGGGACCTCCCCCTCAGGACCCAGTACTTC.

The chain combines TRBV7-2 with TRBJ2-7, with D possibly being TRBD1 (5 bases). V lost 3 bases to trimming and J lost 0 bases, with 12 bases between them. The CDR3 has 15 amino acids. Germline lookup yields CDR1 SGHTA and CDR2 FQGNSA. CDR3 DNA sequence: TGTGCCAGCAGCTTTGCACAGGCGGACTCCTACGAGCAGTACTTC. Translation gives CASSFAQADSYEQYF.

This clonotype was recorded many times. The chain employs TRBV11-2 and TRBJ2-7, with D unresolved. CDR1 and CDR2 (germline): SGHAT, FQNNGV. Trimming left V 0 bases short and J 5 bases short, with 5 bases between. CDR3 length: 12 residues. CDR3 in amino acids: CASSLDMDEQYF. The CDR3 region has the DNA TGTGCCAGCAGCTTAGACATGGACGAGCAGTACTTC.

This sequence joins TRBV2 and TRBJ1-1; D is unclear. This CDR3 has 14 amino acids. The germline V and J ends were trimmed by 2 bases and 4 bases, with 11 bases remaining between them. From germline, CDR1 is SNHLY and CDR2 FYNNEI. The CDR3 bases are TGTGCCAGCAGTGAAAGGGCTGTAGGCACTGAAGCTTTCTTT. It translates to CASSERAVGTEAFF.

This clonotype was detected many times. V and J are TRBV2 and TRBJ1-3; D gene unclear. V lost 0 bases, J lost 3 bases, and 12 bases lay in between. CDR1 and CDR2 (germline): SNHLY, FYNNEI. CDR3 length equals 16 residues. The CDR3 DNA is TGTGCCAGCAGTGAAGCGCTTCGGGGAAGTGGAAACACCATATATTTT. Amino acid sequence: CASSEALRGSGNTIYF.